Listed below are T cell receptor beta chains from one sample, sequenced in a study of molecular identifiers for immune sequencing clone quantification. TCRdb called the PCR reads again in MiXCR, with one record for every CDR3 protein. The table includes some 93,000 distinct CDR3 sequences, roughly 23% detected once. Sequencing was performed on naive CD8+ T cells from blood, with Jurkat cell RNA spiked in. All receptors come from a human donor in good health. Some libraries in this study had Jurkat cell RNA spiked in. The CDR3 runs from the conserved cysteine through the conserved F or W. D genes are given only for firm matches. A row's size may be missing; if present it is once, few, many or a size class.

-,many,TRBV20-1,TRBJ2-7,CSARASSYEQYF,TGCAGTGCCAGGGCCAGCTCCTACGAGCAGTACTTC
-,few,TRBV7-6,TRBJ2-7,CASSMGLAYEQYF,TGTGCCAGCAGCATGGGACTTGCCTACGAGCAGTACTTC
-,few,TRBV7-8,TRBJ2-5,CASSLVGETQYF,TGTGCCAGCAGCTTAGTGGGGGAGACCCAGTACTTC
TRBD1,few,TRBV7-2,TRBJ2-5,CASSLGPDREYGETQYF,TGTGCCAGCAGCTTAGGGCCAGACAGGGAATACGGAGAGACCCAGTACTTC
-,many,TRBV20-1,TRBJ2-1,CSARGTGNEQFF,TGCAGTGCTAGGGGGACTGGGAATGAGCAGTTCTTC
-,-,TRBV9,TRBJ2-5,CASSSRGGEETQYF,TGTGCCAGCAGCTCCCGAGGGGGGGAAGAGACCCAGTACTTC
-,few,TRBV6-5,TRBJ2-5,CASSYEGGQETQYF,TGTGCCAGCAGTTACGAAGGGGGCCAAGAGACCCAGTACTTC
-,many,TRBV12-5,TRBJ1-5,CASGLVRPPQHF,TGTGCTAGTGGTTTGGTCCGCCCGCCCCAGCATTTT
TRBD1,many,TRBV7-8,TRBJ2-1,CASSLVPTGVANEQFF,TGTGCCAGCAGCTTAGTCCCGACAGGGGTAGCGAATGAGCAGTTCTTC
-,many,TRBV11-2,TRBJ2-7,CASSLSPSYEQYF,TGTGCCAGCAGCTTGTCCCCGAGCTACGAGCAGTACTTC
TRBD1,few,TRBV24-1,TRBJ2-2,CATSEGDRGRTGELFF,TGTGCCACCAGTGAGGGGGACAGGGGACGCACCGGGGAGCTGTTTTTT
TRBD1,many,TRBV27,TRBJ1-1,CASSLTRGYTEAFF,TGTGCCAGCAGTTTAACCAGGGGGTACACTGAAGCTTTCTTT
TRBD2,many,TRBV7-9,TRBJ2-3,CASSPDSAGGNGDTQYF,TGTGCCAGCAGCCCTGACTCAGCGGGGGGCAATGGAGATACGCAGTATTTT
TRBD2,few,TRBV5-6,TRBJ2-1,CASSSSGTFSYNEQFF,TGTGCCAGCAGTTCTAGCGGGACCTTCTCCTACAATGAGCAGTTCTTC
TRBD2,many,TRBV4-3,TRBJ2-3,CASSQDRTSYPTDTQYF,TGCGCCAGCAGCCAAGACCGGACTAGCTACCCCACAGATACGCAGTATTTT
-,few,TRBV27,TRBJ1-1,CASSLWGGRVNTEAFF,TGTGCCAGCAGTTTATGGGGGGGAAGGGTGAACACTGAAGCTTTCTTT
-,many,TRBV5-5,TRBJ1-3,CASSLGQGGSGNTIYF,TGTGCCAGCAGCTTGGGGCAGGGCGGTTCTGGAAACACCATATATTTT
-,-,TRBV2,TRBJ2-1,CASSDWGLYNEQFF,TGTGCCAGCAGTGACTGGGGACTCTACAATGAGCAGTTCTTC
TRBD1,many,TRBV25-1,TRBJ1-5,CASSGPVRGRQPQHF,TGTGCCAGCAGTGGACCAGTAAGGGGGCGCCAGCCCCAGCATTTT
-,many,TRBV13,TRBJ2-7,CASSLAGHSEEQYF,TGTGCCAGCAGCTTAGCGGGACACTCGGAGGAGCAGTACTTC
-,many,TRBV4-1,TRBJ1-1,CASTRGTEAFF,TGCGCCAGCACCCGGGGGACTGAAGCTTTCTTT
-,-,TRBV27,TRBJ1-2,CASSLIPFRDRQFYGYTF,TGTGCCAGCAGTTTAATCCCCTTTAGGGACCGACAATTCTATGGCTACACCTTC
-,many,TRBV7-9,TRBJ1-1,CASSREGMNTEAFF,TGTGCCAGCAGTCGGGAAGGCATGAACACTGAAGCTTTCTTT
TRBD2,-,TRBV7-9,TRBJ2-1,CASSLFLAASYNEQFF,TGTGCCAGCAGCTTATTCCTAGCGGCCTCCTACAATGAGCAGTTCTTC
-,many,TRBV7-9,TRBJ2-5,CASSLVPVSEQETQYF,TGTGCCAGCAGCTTAGTTCCAGTATCGGAACAAGAGACCCAGTACTTC
-,-,TRBV9,TRBJ1-1,CASSVGGGIEAFF,TGTGCCAGCAGCGTAGGTGGAGGCATTGAAGCTTTCTTT
TRBD2,few,TRBV11-1,TRBJ2-2,CASSPSWTSPNTGELFF,TGTGCCAGCAGCCCCTCATGGACTAGCCCGAACACCGGGGAGCTGTTTTTT
-,-,TRBV11-2,TRBJ2-1,CASSDPAVTRDSYNEQFF,TGTGCCAGCAGCGACCCGGCCGTAACACGGGATAGCTACAATGAGCAGTTCTTC
-,few,TRBV6-2/TRBV6-3,TRBJ2-7,CASKPPAGGTSYEQYF,TGTGCCAGCAAGCCGCCGGCAGGCGGGACTTCCTACGAGCAGTACTTC
-,-,TRBV5-4,TRBJ1-1,CASWGVENTEAFF,TGTGCCAGTTGGGGGGTAGAGAACACTGAAGCTTTCTTT
TRBD2,many,TRBV7-6,TRBJ2-1,CASSPRTSGNSYNEQFF,TGTGCCAGCAGCCCGAGGACTAGCGGGAATTCCTACAATGAGCAGTTCTTC